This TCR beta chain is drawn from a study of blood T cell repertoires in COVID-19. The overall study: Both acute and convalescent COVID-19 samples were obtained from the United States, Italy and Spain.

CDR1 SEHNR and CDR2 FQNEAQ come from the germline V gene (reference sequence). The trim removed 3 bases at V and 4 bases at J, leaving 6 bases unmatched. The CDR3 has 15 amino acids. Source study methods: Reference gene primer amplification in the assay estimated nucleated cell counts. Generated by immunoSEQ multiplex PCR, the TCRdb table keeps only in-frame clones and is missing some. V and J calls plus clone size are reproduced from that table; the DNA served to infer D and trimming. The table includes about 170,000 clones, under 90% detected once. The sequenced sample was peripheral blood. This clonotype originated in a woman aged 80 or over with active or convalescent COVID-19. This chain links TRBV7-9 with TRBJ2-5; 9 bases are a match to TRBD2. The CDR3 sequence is CASSFGGGVGETQYF. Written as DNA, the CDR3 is TGTGCCAGCAGCTTCGGCGGGGGGGTAGGAGAGACCCAGTACTTC.